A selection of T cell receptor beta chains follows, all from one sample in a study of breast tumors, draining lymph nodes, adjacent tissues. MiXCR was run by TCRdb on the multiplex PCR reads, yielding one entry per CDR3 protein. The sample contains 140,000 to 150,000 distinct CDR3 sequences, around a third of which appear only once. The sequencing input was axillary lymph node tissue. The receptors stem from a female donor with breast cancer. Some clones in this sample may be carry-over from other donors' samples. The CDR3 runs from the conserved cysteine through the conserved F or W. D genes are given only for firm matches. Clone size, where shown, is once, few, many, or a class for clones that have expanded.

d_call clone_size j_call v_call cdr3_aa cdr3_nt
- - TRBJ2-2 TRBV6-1 CASRTIEGLDSGELFF TGTGCCAGCAGAACAATAGAGGGGTTGGATTCGGGGGAGCTGTTTTTT
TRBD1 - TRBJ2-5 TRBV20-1 CSARRTGDQETQYF TGCAGTGCTAGACGGACAGGGGATCAAGAGACCCAGTACTTC
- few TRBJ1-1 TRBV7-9 CASSLGAGEAFF TGTGCCAGCAGCTTAGGGGCAGGTGAAGCTTTCTTT
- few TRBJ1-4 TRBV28 CASSFGGTLQALFF TGTGCCAGCAGTTTTGGGGGGACCTTACAGGCCCTGTTTTTT
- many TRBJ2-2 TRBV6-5 CASSYDFYTGELFF TGTGCCAGCAGTTACGACTTTTACACCGGGGAGCTGTTTTTT
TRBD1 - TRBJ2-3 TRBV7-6 CASSRGTGGWETDPQYF TGTGCCAGCAGCCGCGGGACAGGGGGCTGGGAAACAGATCCGCAGTATTTT
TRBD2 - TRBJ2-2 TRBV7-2 CASSWSGGAAGELFF TGTGCCAGCAGCTGGAGCGGGGGGGCGGCCGGGGAGCTGTTTTTT
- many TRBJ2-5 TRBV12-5 CASGLETQYF TGTGCTAGTGGGTTGGAGACCCAGTACTTC
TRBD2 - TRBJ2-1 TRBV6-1 CASSVASGGATASYNEQFF TGTGCCAGCAGTGTGGCGAGCGGGGGGGCTACGGCCTCCTACAATGAGCAGTTCTTC
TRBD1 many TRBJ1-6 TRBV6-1 CASRAGTGGDSPLHF TGTGCCAGCAGGGCCGGGACAGGGGGAGATTCACCCCTCCACTTT
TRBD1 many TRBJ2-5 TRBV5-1 CASSLVGTEDTQYF TGCGCCAGCAGCTTGGTTGGGACAGAAGACACCCAGTACTTC
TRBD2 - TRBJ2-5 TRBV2 CASSEGPGLADQETQYF TGTGCCAGCAGTGAAGGCCCGGGACTAGCGGATCAAGAGACCCAGTACTTC
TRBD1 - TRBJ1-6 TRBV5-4 CASSLAPGQDYSYSPLHF TGTGCCAGCAGCTTGGCTCCGGGACAGGACTATTCATACTCACCCCTCCACTTT
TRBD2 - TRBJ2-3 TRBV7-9 CASSPGLAAGTDTQYF TGTGCCAGCAGCCCGGGACTAGCGGCGGGCACAGATACGCAGTATTTT
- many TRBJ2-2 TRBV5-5 CASSLAEAVGELFF TGTGCCAGCAGCTTGGCCGAGGCAGTCGGGGAGCTGTTTTTT
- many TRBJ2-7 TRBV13 CASSQNYEQYF TGTGCCAGCAGCCAAAACTACGAGCAGTACTTC
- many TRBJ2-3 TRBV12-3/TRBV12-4 CASSLASAHPDTQYF TGTGCCAGCAGTTTAGCGTCGGCGCATCCAGATACGCAGTATTTT
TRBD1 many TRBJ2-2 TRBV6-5 CASRSQGAVAGELFF TGTGCCAGCAGATCACAGGGGGCGGTAGCCGGGGAGCTGTTTTTT
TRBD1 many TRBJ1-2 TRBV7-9 CASQTFRGRLNYGYTF TGTGCCAGCCAAACTTTCAGGGGGCGGTTAAACTATGGCTACACCTTC
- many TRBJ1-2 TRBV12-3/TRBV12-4 CASTFRPMGQYGYTF TGTGCCAGCACCTTCCGGCCGATGGGGCAATATGGCTACACCTTC
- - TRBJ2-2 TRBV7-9 CASSLDGGNTGELFF TGTGCCAGCAGCTTAGACGGGGGAAACACCGGGGAGCTGTTTTTT
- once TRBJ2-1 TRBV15 CATSRERYNEQFF TGTGCCACCAGCAGAGAACGGTACAATGAGCAGTTCTTC
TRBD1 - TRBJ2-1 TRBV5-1 CASSPATGGFPVYEQFF TGCGCCAGCAGCCCGGCAACAGGGGGCTTCCCAGTCTATGAGCAGTTCTTC
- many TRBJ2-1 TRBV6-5 CASSTEYRTANEQFF TGTGCCAGCAGTACCGAATACCGGACAGCCAATGAGCAGTTCTTC
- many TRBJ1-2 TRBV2 CASSERLGGYTF TGTGCCAGCAGTGAACGGCTGGGAGGCTACACCTTC
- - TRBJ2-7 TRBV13 CASRDGGSTYEQYF TGTGCCAGCAGAGATGGCGGTTCCACCTACGAGCAGTACTTC
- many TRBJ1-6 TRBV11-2 CASSGERLGNSPLHF TGTGCCAGCAGCGGCGAAAGGTTGGGTAATTCACCCCTCCACTTT
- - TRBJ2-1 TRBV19 CASRSKGPGIDEQFF TGTGCCAGTAGATCTAAGGGACCAGGGATCGATGAGCAGTTCTTC
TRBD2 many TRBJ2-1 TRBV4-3 CASSQGAGSYNEQFF TGCGCCAGCAGCCAAGGAGCGGGGTCCTACAATGAGCAGTTCTTC
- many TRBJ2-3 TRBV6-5 CASGLKAATQYF TGTGCCAGCGGCCTAAAGGCTGCTACGCAGTATTTT
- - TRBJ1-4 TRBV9 CASITLDW TGTGCCAGCATCACACTTGACTGG
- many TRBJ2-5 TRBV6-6 CASSFTELQETQYF TGTGCCAGCAGTTTCACAGAGTTACAAGAGACCCAGTACTTC
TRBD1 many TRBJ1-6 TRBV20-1 CSVGRGENSPLHF TGCAGTGTGGGCAGGGGGGAGAATTCACCCCTCCACTTT
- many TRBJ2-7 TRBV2 CASSRDSQSSYEQYF TGTGCCAGCAGTCGGGACTCCCAAAGCTCCTACGAGCAGTACTTC
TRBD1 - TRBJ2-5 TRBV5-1 CASSADRGGDTQYF TGCGCCAGCAGCGCGGACAGGGGCGGAGATACCCAGTACTTC
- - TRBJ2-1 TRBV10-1 CASSEGQSSYNEQFF TGCGCCAGCAGTGAGGGACAGAGCTCCTACAATGAGCAGTTCTTC
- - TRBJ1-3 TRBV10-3 CASRRNTIYF TGTGCCAGCAGAAGAAACACCATATATTTT
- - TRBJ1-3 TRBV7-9 CASPEGLGNTIYF TGTGCCAGCCCCGAGGGACTTGGAAACACCATATATTTT
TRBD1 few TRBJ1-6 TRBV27 CASSSTVPPPGQRNNSPLHF TGTGCCAGCAGTTCCACGGTACCCCCCCCGGGACAGCGAAATAATTCACCCCTCCACTTT
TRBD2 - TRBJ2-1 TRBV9 CASSVNSGGVGGPFF TGTGCCAGCAGCGTTAATAGCGGGGGGGTCGGTGGGCCGTTCTTC